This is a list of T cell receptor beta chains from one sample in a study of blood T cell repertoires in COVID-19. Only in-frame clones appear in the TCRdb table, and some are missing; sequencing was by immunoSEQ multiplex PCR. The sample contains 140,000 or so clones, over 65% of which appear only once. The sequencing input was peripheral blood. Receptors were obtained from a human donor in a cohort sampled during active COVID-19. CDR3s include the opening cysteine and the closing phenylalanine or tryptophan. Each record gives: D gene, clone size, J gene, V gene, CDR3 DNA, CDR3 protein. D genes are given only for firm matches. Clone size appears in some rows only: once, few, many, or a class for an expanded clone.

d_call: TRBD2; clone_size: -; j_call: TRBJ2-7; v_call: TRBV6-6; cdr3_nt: TGTGCCAGCAGTCACGGACTAGCAGTCGAGCAGTACTTC; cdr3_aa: CASSHGLAVEQYF
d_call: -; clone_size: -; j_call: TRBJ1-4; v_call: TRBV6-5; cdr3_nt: TGTGCCAGCAGTTCCAATGAGCAGGGGCCGGGGGAAAAACTGTTTTTT; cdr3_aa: CASSSNEQGPGEKLFF
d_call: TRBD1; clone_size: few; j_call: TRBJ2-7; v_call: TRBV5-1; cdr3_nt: TGCGCCAGCAGCTTGGAAGGGACAGGGAGTCACGAGCAGTACTTC; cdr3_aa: CASSLEGTGSHEQYF
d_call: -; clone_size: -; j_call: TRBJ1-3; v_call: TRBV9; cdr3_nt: TGTGCCAGCAGCGTTGCCCAGGGTGGTGGAAACACCATATATTTT; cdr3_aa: CASSVAQGGGNTIYF
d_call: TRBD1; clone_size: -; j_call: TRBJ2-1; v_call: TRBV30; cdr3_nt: TGTGCCTGGAGTGTAGGGACAGGGGGAGTCAATGAGCAGTTCTTC; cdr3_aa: CAWSVGTGGVNEQFF
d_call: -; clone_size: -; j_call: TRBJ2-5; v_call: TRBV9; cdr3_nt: TGTGCCAGCAGCGTAGGAACAGGGAAAGAGACCCAGTACTTC; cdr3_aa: CASSVGTGKETQYF
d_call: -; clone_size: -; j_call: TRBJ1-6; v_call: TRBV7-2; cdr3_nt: TGTGCCAGCAGCTTAAAGGAGGCTCGGTCACCCCTCCACTTT; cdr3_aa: CASSLKEARSPLHF
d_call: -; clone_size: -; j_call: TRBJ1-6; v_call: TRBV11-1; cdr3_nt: TGTGCCAGCAGGCACTACAGGGACGGGAATTCACCCCTCCACTTT; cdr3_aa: CASRHYRDGNSPLHF
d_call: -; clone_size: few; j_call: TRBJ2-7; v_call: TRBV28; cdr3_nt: TGTGCCAGCAGTTTCCGAGGGACCTACGAGCAGTACTTC; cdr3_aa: CASSFRGTYEQYF
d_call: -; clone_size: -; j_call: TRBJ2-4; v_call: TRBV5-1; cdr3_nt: TGCGCCAGCAGCTGGACTTCCGGCCAAAACATTCAGTACTTC; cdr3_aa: CASSWTSGQNIQYF
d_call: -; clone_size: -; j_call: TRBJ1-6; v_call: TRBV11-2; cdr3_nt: TGTGCCAGCAGCTTAAATGGGGCAGGGAATTCACCCCTCCACTTT; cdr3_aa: CASSLNGAGNSPLHF
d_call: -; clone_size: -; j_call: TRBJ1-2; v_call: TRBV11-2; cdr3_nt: TGTGCCAGCAGCTCTACCTCGTTAGTCTTC; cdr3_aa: CASSSTSLVF
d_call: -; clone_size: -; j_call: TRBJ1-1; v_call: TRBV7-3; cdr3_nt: TGTGCCAGCAGTCCCCACGAGGGCCCGGACACTGAAGCTTTCTTT; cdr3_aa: CASSPHEGPDTEAFF
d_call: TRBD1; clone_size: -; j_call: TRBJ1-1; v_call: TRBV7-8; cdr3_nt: TGTGCCAGCAGCTGGACAGGGAACCTGAACACTGAAGCTTTCTTT; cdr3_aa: CASSWTGNLNTEAFF
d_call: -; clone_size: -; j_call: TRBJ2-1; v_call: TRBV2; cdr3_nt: TGTGCCAGCAGCCCTTACAATGAGCAGTTCTTC; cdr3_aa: CASSPYNEQFF
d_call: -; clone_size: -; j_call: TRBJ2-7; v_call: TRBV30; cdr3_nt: TGTGCCTCACTGAGCAAGGGGGTCTACGAGCAGTACTTC; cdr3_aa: CASLSKGVYEQYF
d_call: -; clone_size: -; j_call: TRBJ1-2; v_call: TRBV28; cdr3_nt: TGTGCCAGCAGGAAAGGACAAAACTATGGCTACACCTTC; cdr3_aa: CASRKGQNYGYTF
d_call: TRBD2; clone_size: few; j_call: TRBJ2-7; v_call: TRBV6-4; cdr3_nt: TGTGCCAGCAGTGAGATCGCAGGGAGGGCCTACGAGCAGTACTTC; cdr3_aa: CASSEIAGRAYEQYF
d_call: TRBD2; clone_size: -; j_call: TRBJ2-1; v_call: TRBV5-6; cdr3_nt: TGTGCCAGCAGCTTGGAACTAGCGACCTACAATGAGCAGTTCTTC; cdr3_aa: CASSLELATYNEQFF
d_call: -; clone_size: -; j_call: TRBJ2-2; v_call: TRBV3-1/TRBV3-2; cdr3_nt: TGTGCCAGCAGCCAAGAAGGAGGGGTCGGGGAGCTGTTTTTT; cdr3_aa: CASSQEGGVGELFF
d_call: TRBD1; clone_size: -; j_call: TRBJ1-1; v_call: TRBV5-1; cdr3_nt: TGCGCCAGCAGCTCTCGACAGGGGTCGGACACTGAAGCTTTCTTT; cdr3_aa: CASSSRQGSDTEAFF
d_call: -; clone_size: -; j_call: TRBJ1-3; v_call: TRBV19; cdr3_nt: TGTGCCAGTAGTCTCGGGGAAGCGGGAAACACCATATATTTT; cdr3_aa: CASSLGEAGNTIYF
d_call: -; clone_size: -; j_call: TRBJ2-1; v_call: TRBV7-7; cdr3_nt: TGTGCTAGCAGCCAGGACGCGGGCTCCTACAATGAGCAGTTCTTC; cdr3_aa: CASSQDAGSYNEQFF
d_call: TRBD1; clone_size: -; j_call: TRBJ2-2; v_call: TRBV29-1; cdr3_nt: TGCAGCGTGGGACAGAAGAACACCGGGGAGCTGTTTTTT; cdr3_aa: CSVGQKNTGELFF
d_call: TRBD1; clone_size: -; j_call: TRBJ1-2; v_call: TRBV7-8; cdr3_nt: TGTGCCAGCAGCCCCCGGACAGGGAGGGACTATGGCTACACCTTC; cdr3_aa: CASSPRTGRDYGYTF
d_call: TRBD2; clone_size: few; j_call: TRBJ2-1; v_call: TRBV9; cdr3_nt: TGTGCCAGCAGCGCCGGGACTAGCGGGAGGGCCACTTGGGATGAGCAGTTCTTC; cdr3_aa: CASSAGTSGRATWDEQFF
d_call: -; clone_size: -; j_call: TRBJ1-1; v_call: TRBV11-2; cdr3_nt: TGTGCCAGCAGCCCCGGAGGAACTGAAGCTTTCTTT; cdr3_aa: CASSPGGTEAFF
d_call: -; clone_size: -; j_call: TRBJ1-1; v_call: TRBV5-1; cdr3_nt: TGCGCCAGCAGCTTGGCGGGGGTTTGGGGCACTGAAGCTTTCTTT; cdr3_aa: CASSLAGVWGTEAFF
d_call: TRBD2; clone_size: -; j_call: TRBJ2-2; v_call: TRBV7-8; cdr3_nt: TGTGCCAGCAGACCTAGCGGGGGAGGGGGCGGGGAGCTGTTTTTT; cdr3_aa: CASRPSGGGGGELFF
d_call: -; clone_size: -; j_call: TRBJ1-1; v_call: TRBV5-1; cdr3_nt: TGCGCCAGCAGCCAACAGGGCGGGACTGAAGCTTTCTTT; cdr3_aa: CASSQQGGTEAFF
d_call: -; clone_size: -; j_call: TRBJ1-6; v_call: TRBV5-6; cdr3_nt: TGTGCCAGCAGCTTAGCGGACGGTAATTCACCCCTCCACTTT; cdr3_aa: CASSLADGNSPLHF
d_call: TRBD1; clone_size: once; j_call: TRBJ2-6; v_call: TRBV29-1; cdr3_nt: TGCAGCGTCCAGGGGGCTTGGGGGGCCAACGTCCTGACTTTC; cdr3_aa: CSVQGAWGANVLTF
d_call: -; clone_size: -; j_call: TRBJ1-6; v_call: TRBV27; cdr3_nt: TGTGCCAGCATGGGGGGGTCCCGGGGTTCACCCCTCCACTTT; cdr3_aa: CASMGGSRGSPLHF